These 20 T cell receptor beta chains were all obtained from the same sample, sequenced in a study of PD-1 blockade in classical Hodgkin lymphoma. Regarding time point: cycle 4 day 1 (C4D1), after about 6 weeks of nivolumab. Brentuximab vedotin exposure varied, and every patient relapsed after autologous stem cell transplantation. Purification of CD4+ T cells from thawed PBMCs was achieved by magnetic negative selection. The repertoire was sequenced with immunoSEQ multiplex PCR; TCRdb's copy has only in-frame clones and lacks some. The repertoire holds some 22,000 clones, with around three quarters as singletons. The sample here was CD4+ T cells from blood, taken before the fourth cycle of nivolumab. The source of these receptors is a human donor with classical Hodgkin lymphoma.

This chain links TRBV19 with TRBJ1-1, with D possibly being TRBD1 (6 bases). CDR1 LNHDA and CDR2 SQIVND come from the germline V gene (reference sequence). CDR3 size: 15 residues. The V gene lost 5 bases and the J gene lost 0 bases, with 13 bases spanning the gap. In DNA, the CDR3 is TGTGCCAGTAGTCCCGCAGGACAGTTGAACACTGAAGCTTTCTTT. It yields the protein CASSPAGQLNTEAFF.

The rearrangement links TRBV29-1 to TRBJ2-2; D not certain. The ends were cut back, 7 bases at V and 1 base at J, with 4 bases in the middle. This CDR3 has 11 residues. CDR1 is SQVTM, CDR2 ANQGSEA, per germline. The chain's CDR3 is CSGRNTGELFF. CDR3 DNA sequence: TGCAGCGGGAGGAACACCGGGGAGCTGTTTTTT.

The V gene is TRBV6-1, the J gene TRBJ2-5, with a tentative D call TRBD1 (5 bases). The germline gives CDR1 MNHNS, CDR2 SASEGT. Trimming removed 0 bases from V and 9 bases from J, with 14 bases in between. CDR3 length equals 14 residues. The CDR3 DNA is TGTGCCAGCAGTGAAGCAGTCAGGGTTTTGTCCCAGTACTTC. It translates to CASSEAVRVLSQYF.

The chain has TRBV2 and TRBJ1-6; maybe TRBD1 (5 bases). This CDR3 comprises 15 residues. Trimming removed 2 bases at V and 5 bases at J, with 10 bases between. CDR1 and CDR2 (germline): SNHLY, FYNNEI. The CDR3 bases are TGTGCCAGCAGTGAATTGGGACCGAATAATTCACCCCTCCACTTT. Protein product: CASSELGPNNSPLHF.

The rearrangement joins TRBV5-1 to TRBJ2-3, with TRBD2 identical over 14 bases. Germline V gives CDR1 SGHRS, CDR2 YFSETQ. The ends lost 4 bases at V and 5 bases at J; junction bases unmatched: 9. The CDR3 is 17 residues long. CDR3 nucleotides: TGCGCCAGCAGCACTTGGACTAGCGGGGGGTTCAGAGATACGCAGTATTTT. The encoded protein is CASSTWTSGGFRDTQYF.

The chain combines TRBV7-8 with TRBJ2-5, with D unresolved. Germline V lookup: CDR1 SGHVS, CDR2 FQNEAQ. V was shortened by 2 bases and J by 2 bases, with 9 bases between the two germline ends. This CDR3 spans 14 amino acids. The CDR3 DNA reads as TGTGCCAGCAGCTTAAACGACGGTCAAGAGACCCAGTACTTC. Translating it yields CASSLNDGQETQYF.

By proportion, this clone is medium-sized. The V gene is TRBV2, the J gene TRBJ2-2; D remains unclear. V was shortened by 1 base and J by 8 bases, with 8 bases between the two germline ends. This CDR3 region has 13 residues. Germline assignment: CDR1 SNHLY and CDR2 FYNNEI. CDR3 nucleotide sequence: TGTGCCAGCAGTGAAGACCGGGTTGGGGAGCTGTTTTTT. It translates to CASSEDRVGELFF.

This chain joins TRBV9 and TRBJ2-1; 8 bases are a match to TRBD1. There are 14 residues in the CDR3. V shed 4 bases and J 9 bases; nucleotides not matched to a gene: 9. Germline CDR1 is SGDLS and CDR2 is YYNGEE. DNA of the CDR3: TGTGCCAGCAGCACCAGGGGGCTAGAGGGTGAGCAGTTCTTC. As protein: CASSTRGLEGEQFF.

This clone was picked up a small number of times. Here the CDR3 DNA reads TGTGCCAGCAGCTTGCCCGGACAGGGTGGGTATGGCTACACCTTC. As protein: CASSLPGQGGYGYTF. The rearrangement uses TRBV5-6 and TRBJ1-2; TRBD1 matches at 8 bases. Germline CDR1 reads SGHDT; CDR2 reads YYEEEE. V trimming: 1 base; J trimming: 5 bases; junction bases outside the gene matches: 7. This CDR3 comprises 15 residues.

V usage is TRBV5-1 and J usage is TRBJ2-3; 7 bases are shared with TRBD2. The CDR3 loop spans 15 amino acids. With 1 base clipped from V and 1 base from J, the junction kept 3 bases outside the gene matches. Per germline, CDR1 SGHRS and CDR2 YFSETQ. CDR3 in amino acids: CASSLTSEGTDTQYF. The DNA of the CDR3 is TGCGCCAGCAGCTTGACTAGCGAAGGCACAGATACGCAGTATTTT.

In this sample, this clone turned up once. CDR3 sequence: CASSLRGNYEQYF. The CDR3 DNA reads TGTGCCAGCAGCTTGCGGGGGAACTACGAGCAGTACTTC. The gene calls are TRBV4-2 and TRBJ2-7, with 7 nucleotides matching TRBD2. V lost 5 bases, J lost 3 bases, and 4 bases stayed unmatched. CDR3 length: 13 residues. Per the germline V gene, CDR1 is LGHNA and CDR2 is YNFKEQ.

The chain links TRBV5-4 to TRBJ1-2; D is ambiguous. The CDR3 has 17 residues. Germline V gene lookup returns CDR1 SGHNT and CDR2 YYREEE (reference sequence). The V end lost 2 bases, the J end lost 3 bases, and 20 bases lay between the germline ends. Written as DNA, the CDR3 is TGTGCCAGCAGCTTCCTAGACGGGCTAACAAGGGACTATGGCTACACCTTC. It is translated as CASSFLDGLTRDYGYTF.

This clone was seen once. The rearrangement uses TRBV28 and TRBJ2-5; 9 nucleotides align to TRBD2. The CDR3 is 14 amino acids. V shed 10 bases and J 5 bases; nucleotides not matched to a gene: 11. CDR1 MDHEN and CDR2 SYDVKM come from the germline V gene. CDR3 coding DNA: TGTGCCATCCCAGCACTAGCGGGCGGGGAGACCCAGTACTTC. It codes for CAIPALAGGETQYF.

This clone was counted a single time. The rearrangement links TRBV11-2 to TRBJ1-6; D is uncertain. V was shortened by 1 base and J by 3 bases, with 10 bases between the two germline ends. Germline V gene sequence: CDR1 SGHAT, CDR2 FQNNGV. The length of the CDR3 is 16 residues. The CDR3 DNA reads TGTGCCAGCAGCTTAGGTCGTACGGTCTATAATTCACCCCTCCACTTT. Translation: CASSLGRTVYNSPLHF.

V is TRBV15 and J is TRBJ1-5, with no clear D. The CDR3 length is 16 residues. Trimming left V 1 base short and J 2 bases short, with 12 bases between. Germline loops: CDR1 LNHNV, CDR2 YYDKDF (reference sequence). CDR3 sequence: CATSRVSKIGNQPQHF. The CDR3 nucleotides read TGTGCCACCAGCAGAGTGAGCAAGATTGGCAATCAGCCCCAGCATTTT.

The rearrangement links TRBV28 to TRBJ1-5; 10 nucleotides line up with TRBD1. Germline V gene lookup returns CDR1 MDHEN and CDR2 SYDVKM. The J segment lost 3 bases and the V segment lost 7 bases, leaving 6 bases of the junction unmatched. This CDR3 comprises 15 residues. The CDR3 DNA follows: TGTGCCAGCAAAACAGGGACAGGGGTCAATCAGCCCCAGCATTTT. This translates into CASKTGTGVNQPQHF.

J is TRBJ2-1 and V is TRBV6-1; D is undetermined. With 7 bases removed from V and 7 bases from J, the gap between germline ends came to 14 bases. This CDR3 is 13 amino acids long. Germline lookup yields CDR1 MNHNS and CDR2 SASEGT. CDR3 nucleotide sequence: TGTGCCAGCACCGTGGGTGGGGTGAATGAGCAGTTCTTC. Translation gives CASTVGGVNEQFF.

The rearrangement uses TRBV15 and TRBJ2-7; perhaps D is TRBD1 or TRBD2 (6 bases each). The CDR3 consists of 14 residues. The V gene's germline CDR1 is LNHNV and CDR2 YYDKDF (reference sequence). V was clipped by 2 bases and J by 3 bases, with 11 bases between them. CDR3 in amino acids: CATSRYGGHYEQYF. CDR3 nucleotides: TGTGCCACCAGCAGATATGGGGGGCACTACGAGCAGTACTTC. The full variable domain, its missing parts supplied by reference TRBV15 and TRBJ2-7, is DAMVIQNPRYQVTQFGKPVTLSCSQTLNHNVMYWYQQKSSQAPKLLFHYYDKDFNNEADTPDNFQSRRPNTSFCFLDIRSPGLGDTAMYLCATSRYGGHYEQYFGPGTRLTVT.

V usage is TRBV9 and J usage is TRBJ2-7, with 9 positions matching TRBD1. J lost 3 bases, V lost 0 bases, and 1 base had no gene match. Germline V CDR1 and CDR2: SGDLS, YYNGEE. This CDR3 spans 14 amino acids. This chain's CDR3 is CASSVGGQGYEQYF. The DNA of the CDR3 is TGTGCCAGCAGCGTAGGGGGACAGGGCTACGAGCAGTACTTC.

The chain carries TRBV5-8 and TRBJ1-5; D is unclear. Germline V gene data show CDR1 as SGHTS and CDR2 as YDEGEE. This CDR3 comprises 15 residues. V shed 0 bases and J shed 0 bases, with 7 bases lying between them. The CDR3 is CASSLGENSNQPQHF. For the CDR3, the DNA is TGTGCCAGCAGCTTGGGCGAAAATAGCAATCAGCCCCAGCATTTT.